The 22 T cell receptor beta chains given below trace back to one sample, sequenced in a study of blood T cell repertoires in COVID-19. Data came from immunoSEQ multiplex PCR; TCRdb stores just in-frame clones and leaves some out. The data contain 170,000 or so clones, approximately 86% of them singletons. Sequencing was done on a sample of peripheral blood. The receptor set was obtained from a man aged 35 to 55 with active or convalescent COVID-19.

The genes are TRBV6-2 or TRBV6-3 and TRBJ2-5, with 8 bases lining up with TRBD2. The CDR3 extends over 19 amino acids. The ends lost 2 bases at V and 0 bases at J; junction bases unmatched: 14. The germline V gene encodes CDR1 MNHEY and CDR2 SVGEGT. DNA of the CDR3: TGTGCCAGCAGTTACAGGATGCTAACCTCGACTAGCGACCAAGAGACCCAGTACTTC. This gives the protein CASSYRMLTSTSDQETQYF.

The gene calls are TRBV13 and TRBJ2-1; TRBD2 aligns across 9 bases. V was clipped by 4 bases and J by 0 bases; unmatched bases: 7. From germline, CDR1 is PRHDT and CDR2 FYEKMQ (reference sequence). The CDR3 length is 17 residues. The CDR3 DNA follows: TGTGCCAGCAGCTCCACCGTGCGGGGGGGCTCCTACAATGAGCAGTTCTTC. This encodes CASSSTVRGGSYNEQFF.

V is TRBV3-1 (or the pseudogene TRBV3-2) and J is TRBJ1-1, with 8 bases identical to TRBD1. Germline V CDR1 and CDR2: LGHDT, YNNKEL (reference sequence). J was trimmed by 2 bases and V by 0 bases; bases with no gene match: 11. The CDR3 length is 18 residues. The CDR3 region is CASSQDLQGVLHNTEAFF. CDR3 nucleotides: TGTGCCAGCAGCCAAGATCTACAGGGGGTACTTCACAACACTGAAGCTTTCTTT.

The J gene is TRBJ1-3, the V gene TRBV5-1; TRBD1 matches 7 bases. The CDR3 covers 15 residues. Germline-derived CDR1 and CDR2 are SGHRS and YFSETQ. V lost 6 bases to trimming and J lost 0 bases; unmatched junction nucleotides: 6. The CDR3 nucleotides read TGCGCCAGCACCGAGACAGGGCTCTCTGGAAACACCATATATTTT. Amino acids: CASTETGLSGNTIYF.

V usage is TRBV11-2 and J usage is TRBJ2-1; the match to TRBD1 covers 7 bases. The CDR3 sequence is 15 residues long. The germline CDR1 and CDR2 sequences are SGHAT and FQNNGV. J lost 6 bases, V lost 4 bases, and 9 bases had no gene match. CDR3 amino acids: CASSSRDSAVNEQFF. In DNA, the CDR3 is TGTGCCAGCAGCTCCAGGGACAGCGCCGTCAATGAGCAGTTCTTC.

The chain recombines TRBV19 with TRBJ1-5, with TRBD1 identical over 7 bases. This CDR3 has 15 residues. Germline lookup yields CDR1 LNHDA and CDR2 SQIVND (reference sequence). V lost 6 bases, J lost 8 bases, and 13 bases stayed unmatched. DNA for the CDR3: TGTGCCAGTAGAAAAGCCGGGACAGCCCCTGAGCCCCAGCATTTT. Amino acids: CASRKAGTAPEPQHF. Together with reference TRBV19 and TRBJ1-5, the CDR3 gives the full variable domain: DGGITQSPKYLFRKEGQNVTLSCEQNLNHDAMYWYRQDPGQGLRLIYYSQIVNDFQKGDIAEGYSVSREKKESFPLTVTSAQKNPTAFYLCASRKAGTAPEPQHFGDGTRLSIL.

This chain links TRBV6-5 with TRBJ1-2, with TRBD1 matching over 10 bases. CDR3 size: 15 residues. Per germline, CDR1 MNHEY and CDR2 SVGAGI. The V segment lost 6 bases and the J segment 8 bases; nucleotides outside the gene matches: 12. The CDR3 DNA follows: TGTGCCAGCAGGGAGGGACAGGGGCACTTTGGGGGCTACACCTTC. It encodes CASREGQGHFGGYTF.

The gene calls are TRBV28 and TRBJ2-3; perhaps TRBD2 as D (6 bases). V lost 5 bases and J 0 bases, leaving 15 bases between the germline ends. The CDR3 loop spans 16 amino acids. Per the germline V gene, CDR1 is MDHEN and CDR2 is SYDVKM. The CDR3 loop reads CASSHRGEVSTDTQYF. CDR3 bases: TGTGCCAGCAGTCACCGAGGGGAGGTTAGCACAGATACGCAGTATTTT.

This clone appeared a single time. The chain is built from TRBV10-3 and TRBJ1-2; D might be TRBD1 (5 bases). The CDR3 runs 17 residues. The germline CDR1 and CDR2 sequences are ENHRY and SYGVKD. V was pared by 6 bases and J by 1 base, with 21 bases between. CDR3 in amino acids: CAIRLQVPLINNYGYTF. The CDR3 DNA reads TGTGCCATCAGATTACAGGTACCCCTGATAAATAACTATGGCTACACCTTC.

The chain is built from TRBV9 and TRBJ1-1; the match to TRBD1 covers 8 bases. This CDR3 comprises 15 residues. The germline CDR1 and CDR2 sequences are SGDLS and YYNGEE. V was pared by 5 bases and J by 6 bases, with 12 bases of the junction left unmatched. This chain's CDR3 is CASSRTRDRGAEAFF. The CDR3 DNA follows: TGTGCCAGCAGTCGAACCCGAGACAGGGGCGCTGAAGCTTTCTTT.

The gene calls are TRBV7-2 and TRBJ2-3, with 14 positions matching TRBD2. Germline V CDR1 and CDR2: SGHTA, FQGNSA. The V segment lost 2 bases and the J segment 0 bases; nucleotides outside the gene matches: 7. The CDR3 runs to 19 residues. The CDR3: CASSLTRLAGGTSTDTQYF. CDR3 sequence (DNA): TGTGCCAGCAGCTTAACGAGACTAGCGGGGGGGACTAGCACAGATACGCAGTATTTT.

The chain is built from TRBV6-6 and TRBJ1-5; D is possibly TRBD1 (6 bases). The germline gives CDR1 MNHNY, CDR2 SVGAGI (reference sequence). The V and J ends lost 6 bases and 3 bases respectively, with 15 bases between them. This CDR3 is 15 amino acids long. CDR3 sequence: CASSPDRTLNQPQHF. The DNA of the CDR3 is TGTGCCAGCAGCCCAGACAGGACCCTCAATCAGCCCCAGCATTTT.

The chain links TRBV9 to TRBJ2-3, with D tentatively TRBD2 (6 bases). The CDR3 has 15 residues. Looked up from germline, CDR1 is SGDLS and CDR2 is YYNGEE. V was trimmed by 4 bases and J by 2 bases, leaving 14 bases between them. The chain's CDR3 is CASSPAGSPTDTQYF. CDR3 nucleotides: TGTGCCAGCAGCCCAGCGGGTTCTCCCACAGATACGCAGTATTTT.

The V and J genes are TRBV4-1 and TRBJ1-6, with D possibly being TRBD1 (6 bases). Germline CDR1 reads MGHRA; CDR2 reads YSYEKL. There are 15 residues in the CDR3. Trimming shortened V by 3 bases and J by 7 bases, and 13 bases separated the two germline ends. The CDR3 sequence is CASSHNEGGNSPLHF. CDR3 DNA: TGCGCCAGCAGCCACAACGAGGGGGGGAATTCACCCCTCCACTTT.

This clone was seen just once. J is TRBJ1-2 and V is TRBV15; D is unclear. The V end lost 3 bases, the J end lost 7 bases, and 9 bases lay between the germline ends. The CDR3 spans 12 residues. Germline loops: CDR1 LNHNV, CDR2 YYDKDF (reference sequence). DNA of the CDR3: TGTGCCACCAGCAGTGAGGCATTTGGCTACACCTTC. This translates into CATSSEAFGYTF.

The CDR3 spells CASSLDGSDTEAFF. DNA for the CDR3: TGCGCCAGCAGCTTGGATGGTAGTGACACTGAAGCTTTCTTT. V gene TRBV5-1 combines with J gene TRBJ1-1; no clear D. Germline CDR1 and CDR2: SGHRS and YFSETQ. V shed 0 bases and J shed 3 bases, with 9 bases lying between them. The CDR3 contains 14 residues.

CDR3 loop: CASGPYGTQETQYF. The CDR3 region has the DNA TGTGCTAGTGGCCCCTACGGGACACAAGAGACCCAGTACTTC. The chain carries TRBV12-5 and TRBJ2-5; TRBD1 might be the D (6 bases). This CDR3 has 14 amino acids. The V and J ends lost 6 bases and 2 bases respectively, with 13 bases between them. Germline CDR1 is LGHNT and CDR2 is FRNRAP.

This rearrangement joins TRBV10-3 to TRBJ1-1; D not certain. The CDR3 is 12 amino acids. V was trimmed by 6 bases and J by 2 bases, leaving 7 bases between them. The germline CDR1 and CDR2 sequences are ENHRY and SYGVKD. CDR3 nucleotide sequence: TGTGCCATCAGCCCGGGTAACACTGAAGCTTTCTTT. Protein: CAISPGNTEAFF.

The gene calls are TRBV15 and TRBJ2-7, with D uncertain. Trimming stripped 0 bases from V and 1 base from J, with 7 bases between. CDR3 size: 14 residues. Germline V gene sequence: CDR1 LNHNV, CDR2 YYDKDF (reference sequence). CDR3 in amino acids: CATSRDAISYEQYF. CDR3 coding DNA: TGTGCCACCAGCAGAGATGCGATATCCTACGAGCAGTACTTC.

The CDR3 nucleotides are TGTGCCAGCAGCGCCGACAGGGTCTCTGGAAACACCATATATTTT. Protein sequence: CASSADRVSGNTIYF. The chain links TRBV9 to TRBJ1-3; 7 bases line up with TRBD1. J was trimmed by 0 bases and V by 3 bases; bases with no gene match: 3. The CDR3 length is 15 residues. CDR1 is SGDLS, CDR2 YYNGEE, per germline.

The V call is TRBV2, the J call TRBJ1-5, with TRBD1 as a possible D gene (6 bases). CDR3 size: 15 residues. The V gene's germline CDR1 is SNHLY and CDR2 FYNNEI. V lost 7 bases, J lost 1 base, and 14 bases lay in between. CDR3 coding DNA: TGTGCCAGCAAACAACAGGGCGGGAGCAATCAGCCCCAGCATTTT. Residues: CASKQQGGSNQPQHF.

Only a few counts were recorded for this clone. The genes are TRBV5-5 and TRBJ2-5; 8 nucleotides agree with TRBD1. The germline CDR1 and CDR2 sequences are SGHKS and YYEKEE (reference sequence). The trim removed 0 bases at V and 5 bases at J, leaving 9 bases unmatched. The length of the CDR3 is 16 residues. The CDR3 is CASSLGGQGPSETQYF. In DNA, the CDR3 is TGTGCCAGCAGCTTGGGAGGACAGGGACCCTCGGAGACCCAGTACTTC.